Sequencing of this T cell receptor beta chain was carried out in a study of T cells in localized non-small cell lung cancer. Notes on the study in general: The highest T cell clonality was in uninvolved adjacent lung, above tumor.

Profiling relied on immunoSEQ multiplex PCR, and the TCRdb table lists in-frame clones only, not all of them. The sample lists tens of thousands of clones; roughly 87% were seen once. CDR1 and CDR2 from the germline V gene are MNHEY and SMNVEV (reference sequence). The CDR3 has 12 residues. Trimming took 8 bases from V and 6 from J, leaving 14 bases between them. Concerning this clone: Its antigen remains unknown.

This rearrangement joins TRBV27 to TRBJ2-7, with D possibly being TRBD1 (6 bases). Specimen: peripheral blood mononuclear cells, collected before any cancer treatment. This sequence was found in a man aged 35-69 years with stage III lung adenocarcinoma. The CDR3, as DNA: TGTGCCAGCTCATACAGGGTGGGCGAGCAGTACTTC. Residues: CASSYRVGEQYF.